This TCR beta chain is drawn from a study of tumor-infiltrating T cells and Merkel cell polyomavirus. Across the whole study: The T cells studied were CD8+ and recognized the Merkel cell polyomavirus KLL epitope. Patients were followed a median of roughly 2.9 years, range 1.1 to 6.0. General observations from the study: Tumors with 5-108 versus 0-3 unique KLL-specific clonotypes showed a significant MCC-specific survival advantage. The study covered a single Merkel cell polyomavirus epitope only. MCC-specific survival improved with about 1.9-18% versus roughly 0-0.14% intratumoral KLL-specific T cells.

Some clones are missing from TCRdb's copy, which holds only in-frame ones; the method was immunoSEQ multiplex PCR. The sample lists 20,000 to 25,000 clones; 70% to 90% were seen once. Immunohistochemistry showed robust Merkel cell polyomavirus Large T antigen staining in every patient's tumor. Regarding this clone: What it binds is unknown.

The sequence was collected from a man aged 50-59 years with Merkel cell carcinoma. The sequenced material came from lymph node tissue.

CDR3 bases: TGTGCCAGCAGCGTCGCTAGCGGGATCACAGATACGCAGTATTTT. Its protein product is CASSVASGITDTQYF. V gene TRBV9 combines with J gene TRBJ2-3; TRBD2 matches 9 bases. This CDR3 has 15 amino acids. The V and J ends lost 2 bases and 2 bases, in that order; junction bases with no gene match: 3. CDR1 is SGDLS and CDR2 is YYNGEE in the germline V gene.